Sequencing of this T cell receptor (beta chain) was carried out in a study of control samples from healthy donors and cancer patients. The CDR3 has 14 amino acids. J was trimmed by 10 bases and V by 4 bases; bases with no gene match: 12. Germline-derived CDR1 and CDR2 are SGHAT and FQNNGV. The assay was immunoSEQ multiplex PCR, and TCRdb's table has in-frame clones only and misses some. The data hold about 17,000 clones, with 85% to 90% observed a single time. The genes are TRBV11-2 and TRBJ1-2; 7 positions match TRBD1. The specimen was PBMCs. The sequence was collected from a man aged 55 to 70 with head and neck cancer. CDR3 loop: CASSSPSGQAAYTF. The CDR3 DNA reads as TGTGCCAGCAGCTCCCCTAGCGGACAGGCTGCCTACACCTTC.